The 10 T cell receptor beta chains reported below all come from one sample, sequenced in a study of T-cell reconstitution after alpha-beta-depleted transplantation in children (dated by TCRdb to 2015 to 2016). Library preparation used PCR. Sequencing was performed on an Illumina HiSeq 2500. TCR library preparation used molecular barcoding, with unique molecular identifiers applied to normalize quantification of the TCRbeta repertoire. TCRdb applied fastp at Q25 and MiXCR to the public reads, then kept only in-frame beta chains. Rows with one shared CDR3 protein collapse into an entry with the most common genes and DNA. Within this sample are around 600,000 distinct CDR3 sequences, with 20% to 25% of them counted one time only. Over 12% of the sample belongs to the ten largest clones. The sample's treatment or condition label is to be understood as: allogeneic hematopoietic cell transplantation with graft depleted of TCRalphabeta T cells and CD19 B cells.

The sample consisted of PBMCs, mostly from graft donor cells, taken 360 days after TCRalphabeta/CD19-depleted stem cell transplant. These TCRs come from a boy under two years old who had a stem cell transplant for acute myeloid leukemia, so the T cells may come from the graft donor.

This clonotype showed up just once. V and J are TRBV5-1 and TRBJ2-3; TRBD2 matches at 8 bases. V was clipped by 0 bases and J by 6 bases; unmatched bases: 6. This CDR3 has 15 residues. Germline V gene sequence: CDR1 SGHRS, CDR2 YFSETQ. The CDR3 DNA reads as TGCGCCAGCAGCTTGGTAACGGGGGGGCTCGATACGCAGTATTTT. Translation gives CASSLVTGGLDTQYF.

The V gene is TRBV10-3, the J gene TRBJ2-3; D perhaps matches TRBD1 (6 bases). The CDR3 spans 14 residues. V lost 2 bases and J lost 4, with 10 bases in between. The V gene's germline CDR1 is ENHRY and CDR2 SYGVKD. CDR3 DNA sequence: TGTGCCATCAGTGAGCCCTCAGGGGCAGATACGCAGTATTTT. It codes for CAISEPSGADTQYF.

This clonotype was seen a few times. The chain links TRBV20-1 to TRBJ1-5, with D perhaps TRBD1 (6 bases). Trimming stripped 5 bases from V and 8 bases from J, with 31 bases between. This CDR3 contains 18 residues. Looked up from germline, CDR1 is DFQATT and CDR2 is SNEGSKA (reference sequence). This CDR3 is CSALQAPYREGLPEPQHF. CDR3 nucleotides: TGCAGTGCTTTGCAAGCCCCTTACAGGGAGGGGCTGCCAGAGCCCCAGCATTTT.

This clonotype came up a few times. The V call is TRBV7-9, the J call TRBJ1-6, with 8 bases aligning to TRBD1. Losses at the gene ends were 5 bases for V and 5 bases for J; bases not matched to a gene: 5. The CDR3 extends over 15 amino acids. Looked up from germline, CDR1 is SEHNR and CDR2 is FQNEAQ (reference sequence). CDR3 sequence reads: CASSHQDRDNSPLHF. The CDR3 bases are TGTGCCAGCAGCCACCAGGACAGGGATAATTCACCCCTCCACTTT.

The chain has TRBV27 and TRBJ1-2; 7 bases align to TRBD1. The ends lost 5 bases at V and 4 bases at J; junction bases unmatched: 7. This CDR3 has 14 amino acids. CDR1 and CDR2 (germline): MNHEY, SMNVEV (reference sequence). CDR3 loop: CASSPNRGGYGYTF. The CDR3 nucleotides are TGTGCCAGCAGTCCCAACAGGGGAGGCTATGGCTACACCTTC.

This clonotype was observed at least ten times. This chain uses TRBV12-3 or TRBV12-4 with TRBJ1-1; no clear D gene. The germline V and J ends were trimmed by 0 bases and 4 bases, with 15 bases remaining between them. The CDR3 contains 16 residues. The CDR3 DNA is TGTGCCAGCAGTTTAGCGGTGGTGAGGGCCGGCACTGAAGCTTTCTTT. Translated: CASSLAVVRAGTEAFF.

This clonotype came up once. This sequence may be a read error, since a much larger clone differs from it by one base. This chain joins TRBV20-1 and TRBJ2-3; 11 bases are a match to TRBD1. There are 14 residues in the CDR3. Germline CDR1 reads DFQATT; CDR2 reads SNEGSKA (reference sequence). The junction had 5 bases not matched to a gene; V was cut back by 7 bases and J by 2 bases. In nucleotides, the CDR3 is TGCAGTGGTAGGACAGGGGGCCTCACAGATACGCAGTATTTT. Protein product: CSGRTGGLTDTQYF.

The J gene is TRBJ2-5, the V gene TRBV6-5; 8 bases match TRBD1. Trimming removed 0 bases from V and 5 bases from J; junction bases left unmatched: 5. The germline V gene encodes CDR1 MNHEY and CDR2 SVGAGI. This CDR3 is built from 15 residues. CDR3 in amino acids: CASSYSRGRRETQYF. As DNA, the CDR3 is TGTGCCAGCAGTTACTCCAGGGGGCGGCGGGAGACCCAGTACTTC.

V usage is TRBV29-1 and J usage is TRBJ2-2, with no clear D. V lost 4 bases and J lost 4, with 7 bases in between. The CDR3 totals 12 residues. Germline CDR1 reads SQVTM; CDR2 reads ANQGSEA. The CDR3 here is CSVVLPTGELFF. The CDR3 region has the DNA TGCAGCGTTGTTCTCCCCACCGGGGAGCTGTTTTTT.

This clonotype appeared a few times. CDR3 DNA: TGTGCCAGCAGTGAGAGTAGCGGGTGGGCCACAGATACGCAGTATTTT. This sequence encodes CASSESSGWATDTQYF. The rearrangement uses TRBV25-1 and TRBJ2-3; TRBD2 matches 7 bases. Trimming at V came to 3 bases and at J to 2 bases, leaving 8 bases not matched to a gene. Germline-derived CDR1 and CDR2 are MGHDK and SYGVNS. The CDR3 has 16 residues.